What follows is one TCR beta chain and its context. This record comes from a study of blood T cell repertoires in COVID-19. Across the whole study: Acute-phase and convalescent COVID-19 samples originated in the United States, Italy and Spain. The analysed material was cDNA or gDNA that came from T cells, B-cell-depleted T cells, or PBMCs.

In the authors' workflow: Reference gene primers were amplified, and this amplification served to estimate nucleated cell counts. Some clones are missing from TCRdb's copy, which holds only in-frame ones; the method was immunoSEQ multiplex PCR. For V, J and clone size, that table is used; D and trimming come from the DNA. The sample shows tens of thousands of clones, over 90% of them seen only once. This CDR3 is 14 amino acids long. V was pared by 4 bases and J by 5 bases, with 2 bases of the junction left unmatched. Germline V gives CDR1 SGHRS, CDR2 YFSETQ. The chain employs TRBV5-1 and TRBJ2-7; 14 bases fit TRBD2. Sequencing input: peripheral blood. This receptor was obtained from a man aged 60 to 75 with active or convalescent COVID-19. The CDR3 coding sequence is TGCGCCAGCAGCCGGGGACTAGCGGGGGACGAGCAGTACTTC. Translation gives CASSRGLAGDEQYF.